Sequencing of this T cell receptor (beta chain) was carried out in a study of T cell changes during pregnancy in multiple sclerosis. The V gene's germline CDR1 is SSHAT and CDR2 FNYEAQ (reference sequence). This CDR3 spans 15 amino acids. Using immunoSEQ multiplex PCR, the repertoire was profiled, and TCRdb retains in-frame clones only, with some absent. The sample has tens of thousands of clones; roughly nine tenths are singletons. This clone appeared once. The junction and the germline gene differ at one end; a read error may be behind it. The chain is built from TRBV7-7 and TRBJ2-3; the D gene is possibly TRBD1 (6 bases). The sample was CD4+ T cells from peripheral blood mononuclear cells, taken in the first trimester of pregnancy. The sequence was obtained from a female donor with multiple sclerosis, enrolled in a pregnancy study. CDR3 bases: TGTGCTAGCAGCACCGGGACAACTAGCACAGATACGCAGTATTTT. Its protein is CASSTGTTSTDTQYF.